This is a list of T cell receptor beta chains from one sample in a study of blood T cell repertoires in COVID-19. Produced via immunoSEQ multiplex PCR; TCRdb's table is partial and in-frame only. This table has fewer than 350,000 clones, approximately 85% appearing once. Source material: PBMCs or T cells enriched from blood (not recorded which). These receptors were taken from a young man who had recovered from COVID-19. The CDR3 runs from the conserved cysteine through the conserved F or W. A D gene is named only where the DNA matches it firmly. Clone size is not always given. Where it is, it says once, few, many or a class for expanded clones.

TRBV7-2	-	once	TRBJ2-3	CASSLVRADTQYF	TGTGCCAGCAGCTTAGTCAGGGCAGATACGCAGTATTTT
TRBV7-9	-	-	TRBJ1-2	CASSRRGGDGYTF	TGTGCCAGCAGCCGACGGGGGGGTGATGGCTACACCTTC
TRBV7-9	-	once	TRBJ1-4	CASTMTGRNEKLFF	TGTGCCAGCACCATGACAGGACGTAATGAAAAACTGTTTTTT
TRBV29-1	-	-	TRBJ2-5	CSVTSTGETQYF	TGCAGCGTTACCAGCACCGGGGAGACCCAGTACTTC
TRBV6-2/TRBV6-3	TRBD1	-	TRBJ2-7	CASSSSKGAGEQYF	TGTGCCAGCAGTTCGTCAAAGGGGGCCGGCGAGCAGTACTTC
TRBV2	TRBD1	-	TRBJ2-7	CASRKDREIGEQYF	TGTGCCAGCAGGAAAGACAGGGAAATCGGCGAGCAGTACTTC
TRBV3-1/TRBV3-2	-	few	TRBJ2-7	CASSQDQGQPYEQYF	TGTGCCAGCAGCCAAGATCAAGGACAGCCCTACGAGCAGTACTTC
TRBV7-2	TRBD1	-	TRBJ1-2	CASSSLFRTGSNYGYTF	TGTGCCAGCAGCTCGCTTTTTCGGACAGGTTCTAACTATGGCTACACCTTC
TRBV20-1	-	few	TRBJ1-1	CSASRGHQNTEAFF	TGCAGTGCTAGTAGGGGACATCAGAACACTGAAGCTTTCTTT
TRBV2	-	-	TRBJ2-7	CASTSRYEQYF	TGTGCCAGCACGAGTCGCTACGAGCAGTACTTC
TRBV6-5	-	-	TRBJ1-4	CASSSQNEKLFF	TGTGCCAGCAGTTCCCAAAATGAAAAACTGTTTTTT
TRBV6-5	TRBD1	once	TRBJ1-1	CASRTGGWAEAFF	TGTGCCAGCAGGACAGGGGGCTGGGCTGAAGCTTTCTTT
TRBV30	-	few	TRBJ1-2	CAWKNWGDGYTF	TGTGCCTGGAAAAATTGGGGAGATGGCTACACCTTC
TRBV9	-	once	TRBJ2-5	CASSVVHRIETQYF	TGTGCCAGCAGCGTAGTTCACAGGATAGAGACCCAGTACTTC
TRBV9	-	-	TRBJ2-3	CASSVATGVTDTQYF	TGTGCCAGCAGCGTGGCGACAGGAGTCACAGATACGCAGTATTTT
TRBV12-3/TRBV12-4	TRBD1	-	TRBJ2-2	CAARTGPSGELFF	TGTGCCGCCAGGACAGGACCGTCCGGGGAGCTGTTTTTT
TRBV7-8	-	-	TRBJ1-1	CASSLTRVNTEAFF	TGTGCCAGCAGCTTGACACGTGTGAACACTGAAGCTTTCTTT
TRBV7-9	TRBD1	-	TRBJ1-5	CASSLAGTVNQPQHF	TGTGCCAGCAGCTTAGCCGGGACAGTGAATCAGCCCCAGCATTTT
TRBV5-4	TRBD2	-	TRBJ2-1	CASSLGTSSYNEQFF	TGTGCCAGCAGCTTAGGGACTAGCAGTTACAATGAGCAGTTCTTC
TRBV7-9	-	-	TRBJ1-6	CASSLLGGGGSSYNSPLHF	TGTGCCAGCAGCCTACTTGGGGGGGGCGGAAGCTCCTATAATTCACCCCTCCACTTT
TRBV6-2/TRBV6-3	-	-	TRBJ1-2	CASSSSGLYGYTF	TGTGCCAGCAGTTCCTCGGGGCTCTATGGCTACACCTTC
TRBV9	-	-	TRBJ1-1	CASSVQGGTEAFF	TGTGCCAGCAGCGTACAGGGCGGCACTGAAGCTTTCTTT
TRBV9	-	-	TRBJ2-3	CASSPRQAILDTQYF	TGTGCCAGCAGCCCGAGACAGGCGATCCTAGATACGCAGTATTTT
TRBV24-1	TRBD2	few	TRBJ2-1	CATSDPGGGAYNEQFF	TGTGCCACCAGTGACCCGGGAGGGGGGGCCTACAATGAGCAGTTCTTC
TRBV5-1	TRBD1	-	TRBJ1-2	CASSGPDRALRGYTF	TGCGCCAGCAGCGGACCAGACAGGGCCCTTAGGGGCTACACCTTC
TRBV25-1	-	once	TRBJ2-7	CASSDQTVTSYEQYF	TGTGCCAGCAGTGATCAAACAGTTACTTCCTACGAGCAGTACTTC
TRBV15	-	-	TRBJ1-1	CATSPARSAEAFF	TGTGCCACCAGCCCCGCACGATCAGCTGAAGCTTTCTTT
TRBV2	-	-	TRBJ1-1	CASSRFGFGRVNTEAFF	TGTGCCAGCAGTCGATTTGGGTTTGGCAGGGTGAACACTGAAGCTTTCTTT
TRBV5-6	-	-	TRBJ1-6	CASSPPTGLGLALHF	TGTGCCAGCAGCCCTCCGACAGGCCTTGGGTTGGCCCTCCACTTT